The 17 T cell receptor beta chains in this list originate from one sample, sequenced in a study of T cells in Graves' hyperthyroidism and ophthalmopathy. Amplified regions were TCR beta CDR3 sequences from RNA transcripts. TCR CDR3 regions were first amplified by RT-PCR with HTBI primers. Each CDR3 protein gets one entry after TCRdb re-called the multiplex PCR reads with MiXCR. The sample includes 300,000 or so distinct CDR3 sequences, 15% to 20% of them seen just once. Sample: blood. These receptor sequences come from a woman between 50 and 59 years old with Graves' hyperthyroidism.

CDR3 sequence reads: CSATGYAGELFF. The CDR3 coding sequence is TGCAGTGCTACAGGGTACGCCGGGGAGCTGTTTTTT. The V and J genes are TRBV20-1 and TRBJ2-2; a weak D match, TRBD1 (5 bases). V was shortened by 4 bases and J by 6 bases, with 9 bases between the two germline ends. This CDR3 is built from 12 residues. Germline lookup yields CDR1 DFQATT and CDR2 SNEGSKA (reference sequence).

In this sample, this clonotype turned up a few times. One end of the junction fails to match germline, which may point to a read error. This chain joins TRBV3-1 and TRBJ2-7; D possibly matches TRBD1 or TRBD2 (5 bases each). The CDR3 runs 13 residues. Germline V gene data show CDR1 as LGHDT and CDR2 as YNNKEL (reference sequence). The CDR3 spells CASSQRGSHEQSF. The CDR3 nucleotides are TGTGCCAGCAGCCAGAGGGGCTCCCATGAGCAGTCCTTC.

This clonotype has a count of ten or more. The chain carries TRBV28 and TRBJ2-3, with D possibly being TRBD2 (6 bases). Per germline, CDR1 MDHEN and CDR2 SYDVKM. This CDR3 is built from 13 residues. V was clipped by 7 bases and J by 3 bases, with 11 bases between them. CDR3 amino acids: CASIGAGTDTQYF. The CDR3 bases are TGTGCCAGCATCGGCGCGGGAACAGATACGCAGTATTTT.

Only a few counts were recorded for this clonotype. The chain is built from TRBV2 and TRBJ2-5, with 8 bases fitting TRBD2. V shed 11 bases and J 5 bases; nucleotides not matched to a gene: 10. The CDR3 is made up of 13 amino acids. Germline V gene lookup returns CDR1 SNHLY and CDR2 FYNNEI. CDR3 coding DNA: TGTGCCTCACAGCGGGGGATGAGGGAGACCCAGTACTTC. Protein product: CASQRGMRETQYF.

A few counts support this clonotype. This chain links TRBV3-1 with TRBJ2-5, with 13 bases lining up with TRBD2. The V segment lost 0 bases and the J segment 3 bases; nucleotides outside the gene matches: 4. Per germline, CDR1 LGHDT and CDR2 YNNKEL (reference sequence). The CDR3 covers 17 residues. The CDR3 protein is CASSQELAGGIKETQYF. Here the CDR3 DNA reads TGTGCCAGCAGCCAAGAACTAGCGGGGGGGATTAAAGAGACCCAGTACTTC.

This clonotype was observed at least ten times. CDR3 region: CASSLLGRGQGYTF. The CDR3 DNA follows: TGTGCCAGCAGTTTACTGGGCAGGGGGCAGGGCTACACCTTC. The gene calls are TRBV28 and TRBJ1-2; 8 bases match TRBD1. CDR1 is MDHEN and CDR2 is SYDVKM in the germline V gene. The length of the CDR3 is 14 residues. Losses at the gene ends were 2 bases for V and 8 bases for J; bases not matched to a gene: 7.

The chain recombines TRBV30 with TRBJ1-5; the D gene is possibly TRBD1 (5 bases). CDR3 length equals 12 residues. Trimming took off 7 bases at V and 6 bases at J, with 13 bases between the two ends. Germline-derived CDR1 and CDR2 are GTSNPN and SVGIG (reference sequence). Here the CDR3 reads CASDGGSQPQHF. The CDR3 nucleotides are TGTGCCTCGGACGGGGGGAGTCAGCCCCAGCATTTT.

The chain links TRBV7-3 to TRBJ1-1, with 9 nucleotides matching TRBD1. Germline-derived CDR1 and CDR2 are SGHTA and FQGTGA. V gave up 9 bases and J gave up 6 bases; unmatched junction bases: 8. The CDR3 has 13 residues. The CDR3 spells CASGRDRDSEAFF. DNA of the CDR3: TGTGCCAGTGGCCGGGACAGGGACTCTGAAGCTTTCTTT.

This clonotype came up a few times. The rearrangement links TRBV5-1 to TRBJ1-4; perhaps TRBD1 as D (5 bases). The germline gives CDR1 SGHRS, CDR2 YFSETQ. CDR3 size: 19 residues. The V and J ends lost 7 bases and 1 base respectively, with 26 bases between them. The CDR3 is CASRNGGSTNLGTNEKLFF. As DNA, the CDR3 is TGCGCCAGCCGGAACGGGGGTTCGACAAATTTAGGAACTAATGAAAAACTGTTTTTT. The full variable domain, rest sourced from reference TRBV5-1 and TRBJ1-4, is KAGVTQTPRYLIKTRGQQVTLSCSPISGHRSVSWYQQTPGQGLQFLFEYFSETQRNKGNFPGRFSGRQFSNSRSEMNVSTLELGDSALYLCASRNGGSTNLGTNEKLFFGSGTQLSVL.

V and J are TRBV10-3 and TRBJ2-7; D perhaps matches TRBD1 (6 bases). This CDR3 has 12 residues. From germline, CDR1 is ENHRY and CDR2 SYGVKD. V was trimmed by 8 bases and J by 0 bases, leaving 8 bases between them. The CDR3 reads CAIGQSSYEQYV. The CDR3 bases are TGTGCCATCGGACAGAGCTCCTACGAGCAGTACGTC.

This clonotype has at least ten counts. This chain connects TRBV11-1 to TRBJ2-1; either TRBD1 or TRBD2 may fit D (5 bases each). The V gene's germline CDR1 is SGHAT and CDR2 FQDESV (reference sequence). The CDR3 covers 16 residues. The ends were cut back, 1 base at V and 0 bases at J, with 10 bases in the middle. The CDR3 here is CASSLVGTFSYNEQFF. CDR3 sequence (DNA): TGTGCCAGCAGCTTAGTCGGGACCTTCTCCTACAATGAGCAGTTCTTC.

Many counts were recorded for this clonotype. The gene calls are TRBV11-3 and TRBJ2-5; unclear D gene. The CDR3 spans 13 residues. CDR1 is SGHNT, CDR2 YENEEA, per germline. Trimming took off 5 bases at V and 0 bases at J, with 7 bases between the two ends. The CDR3, as DNA: TGTGCCAGCAGCCGGACGGACCAAGAGACCCAGTACTTC. Protein: CASSRTDQETQYF. Supplemented by reference TRBV11-3 and TRBJ2-5, the full variable domain reads EAGVVQSPRYKIIEKKQPVAFWCNPISGHNTLYWYLQNLGQGPELLIRYENEEAVDDSQLPKDRFSAERLKGVDSTLKIQPAELGDSAVYLCASSRTDQETQYFGPGTRLLVL.

The chain has TRBV6-1 and TRBJ2-3; D remains ambiguous. V shed 1 base and J shed 5 bases, with 7 bases lying between them. Germline V CDR1 and CDR2: MNHNS, SASEGT. The CDR3 has 13 residues. The CDR3 region has the DNA TGTGCCAGCAGTGAAGAAGGCATAGATACGCAGTATTTT. It translates to CASSEEGIDTQYF.

Many counts were recorded for this clonotype. The J gene is TRBJ2-1, the V gene TRBV6-1, with D tentatively TRBD2 (5 bases). The CDR3 loop spans 16 amino acids. V shed 5 bases and J shed 3 bases, with 17 bases lying between them. In germline, CDR1 is MNHNS, CDR2 SASEGT. CDR3 loop: CASSPTPSGHYNEQFF. CDR3 DNA: TGTGCCAGCAGTCCTACTCCAAGCGGCCACTACAATGAGCAGTTCTTC.

Turning to this clonotype: With a much larger clone just one base away, this may be a read error. The chain has TRBV12-3 or TRBV12-4 and TRBJ1-1; a possible D gene is TRBD1 (5 bases). CDR3 length equals 15 residues. V shed 4 bases and J shed 2 bases, with 14 bases lying between them. The CDR3 DNA follows: TGTGCCAGCAGTTGGGCCGGGACGGTTAACACTGAAGCTTTCTTT. This gives the protein CASSWAGTVNTEAFF.

This chain joins TRBV28 and TRBJ2-4, with TRBD1 identical over 9 bases. V was pared by 5 bases and J by 3 bases, with 5 bases of the junction left unmatched. The CDR3 sequence is 15 residues long. CDR1 and CDR2 from the germline V gene are MDHEN and SYDVKM. The CDR3 region has the DNA TGTGCCAGCAGTGTGACAGGGGGGGTCAAAAACATTCAGTACTTC. It specifies CASSVTGGVKNIQYF.

This clonotype was recorded at least ten times. V usage is TRBV30 and J usage is TRBJ2-1; D is possibly TRBD2 (6 bases). Germline values: CDR1 GTSNPN, CDR2 SVGIG (reference sequence). CDR3 size: 14 residues. Trimming pared 0 bases from V and 0 bases from J, leaving 6 bases between. CDR3 protein: CAWSVAGSYNEQFF. The CDR3 DNA is TGTGCCTGGAGTGTAGCGGGCTCCTACAATGAGCAGTTCTTC.